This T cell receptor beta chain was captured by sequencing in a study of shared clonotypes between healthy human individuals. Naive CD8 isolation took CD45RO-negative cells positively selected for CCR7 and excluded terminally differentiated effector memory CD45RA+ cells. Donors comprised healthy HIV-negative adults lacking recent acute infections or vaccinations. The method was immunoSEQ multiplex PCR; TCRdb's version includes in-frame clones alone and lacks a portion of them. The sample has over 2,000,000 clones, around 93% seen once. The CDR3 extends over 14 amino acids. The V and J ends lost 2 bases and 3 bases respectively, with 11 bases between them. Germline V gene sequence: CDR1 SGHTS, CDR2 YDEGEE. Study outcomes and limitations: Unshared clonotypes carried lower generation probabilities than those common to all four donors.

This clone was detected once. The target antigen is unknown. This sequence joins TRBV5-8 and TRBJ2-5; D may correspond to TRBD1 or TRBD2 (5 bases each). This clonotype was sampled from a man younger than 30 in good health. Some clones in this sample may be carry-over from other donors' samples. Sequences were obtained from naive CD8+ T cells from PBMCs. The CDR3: CASSFGQGEETQYF. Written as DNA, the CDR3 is TGTGCCAGCAGCTTCGGGCAGGGAGAAGAGACCCAGTACTTC.